This T cell receptor beta chain was obtained from a study of cytomegalovirus exposure and HLA in healthy donors. The primer mix had 60 Vbeta and 13 Jbeta primers. Assay: immunoSEQ multiplex PCR; the TCRdb copy retains only in-frame clones and omits some. Of 150,000 to 200,000 clones listed, around 84% are singletons. V was cut by 0 bases and J by 4 bases, with 9 bases left in between. CDR3 length: 14 residues. From germline, CDR1 is LGHNA and CDR2 YSLEER. Sample: PBMCs. The genes are TRBV4-3 and TRBJ1-2; no definite D call. This TCR came from a man aged 35 to 55 in good health and CMV-seropositive. DNA for the CDR3: TGCGCCAGCAGCCAAGATCCCGGGAGCTATGGCTACACCTTC. The encoded protein is CASSQDPGSYGYTF.